Reported below is one T cell receptor (beta chain). This CDR3 has 12 amino acids. V was trimmed by 1 base and J by 10 bases, leaving 12 bases between them. CDR1 and CDR2 (germline): SGHRS, YFSETQ. In terms of origin and age, donors were healthy Caucasian individuals from Russia aged about 6 to 90. Total RNA extraction produced at least 6 micrograms (per sample) for the study. For the second PCR, which ran for about 6 to 11 cycles, a sample-barcoded 5' primer and a J-beta primer mix were used. Every cDNA was tagged by a template-switch adaptor with 12 random nucleotides. Samples each returned at least 2.5 million CDR3-containing paired-end reads. In TCRdb, the 5' RACE reads were re-called with MiXCR into one record per CDR3 protein. The sample has under 1 million distinct CDR3 sequences; approximately 44% are singletons. These data originate in a study of blood T cells in healthy people across ages.

The sequence came from a man between 60 and 75 years old in good health. Material for sequencing was blood. The chain employs TRBV5-1 and TRBJ2-7; no clear D gene. CDR3 coding DNA: TGCGCCAGCAGCTTGCCGACTCAAACCCAGTACTTC. The encoded protein is CASSLPTQTQYF.